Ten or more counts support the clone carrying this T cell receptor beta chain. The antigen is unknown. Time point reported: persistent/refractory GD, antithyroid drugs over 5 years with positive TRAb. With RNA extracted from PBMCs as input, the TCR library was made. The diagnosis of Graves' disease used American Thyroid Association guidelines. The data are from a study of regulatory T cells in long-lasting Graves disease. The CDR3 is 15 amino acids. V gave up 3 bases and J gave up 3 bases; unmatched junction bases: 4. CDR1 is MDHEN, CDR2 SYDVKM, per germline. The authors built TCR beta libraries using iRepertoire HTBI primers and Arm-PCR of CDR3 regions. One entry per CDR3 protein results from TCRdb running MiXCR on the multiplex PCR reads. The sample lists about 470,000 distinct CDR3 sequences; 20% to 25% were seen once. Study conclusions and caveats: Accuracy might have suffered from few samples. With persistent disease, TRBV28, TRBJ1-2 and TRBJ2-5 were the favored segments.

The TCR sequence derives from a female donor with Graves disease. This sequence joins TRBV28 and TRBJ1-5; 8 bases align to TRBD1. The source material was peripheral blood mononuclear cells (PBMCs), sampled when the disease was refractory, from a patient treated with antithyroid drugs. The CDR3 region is CASSFGTGLNQPQHF. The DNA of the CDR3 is TGTGCCAGCAGTTTTGGGACAGGTCTCAATCAGCCCCAGCATTTT.